Listed here are 28 T cell receptor beta chains from one sample, sequenced in a study of neurological immune-mediated disorders. TCRdb itself ran the 5' RACE reads through MiXCR, one entry per CDR3 protein. The sample consists of tens of thousands of distinct CDR3 sequences, approximately 5.2% of them appearing once. The sequencing sample was made of PBMCs. The receptors here all came from a man between 18 and 35 years old with multiple sclerosis.

Ten or more counts support this clonotype. This chain uses TRBV9 with TRBJ1-5; no firm D call. V gave up 4 bases and J gave up 0 bases, with 20 bases separating them. Germline CDR1 and CDR2: SGDLS and YYNGEE. This CDR3 spans 18 amino acids. The CDR3 DNA follows: TGTGCCAGCAGCCCCGGGAGAATGGGGAACTATAGCAATCAGCCCCAGCATTTT. Protein: CASSPGRMGNYSNQPQHF.

V is TRBV20-1 and J is TRBJ2-3; no clear D gene. Between the trimmed V and J ends, which lost 0 bases and 5 bases, there was a span of 6 bases. The germline gives CDR1 DFQATT, CDR2 SNEGSKA (reference sequence). This CDR3 spans 12 amino acids. CDR3 bases: TGCAGTGCTAGAGAAAAGAGAGATACGCAGTATTTT. It codes for CSAREKRDTQYF.

This clonotype appeared many times. The V gene is TRBV5-1, the J gene TRBJ2-4; the D gene is possibly TRBD2 (6 bases). This CDR3 is built from 14 residues. The germline V and J ends were trimmed by 0 bases and 8 bases, with 12 bases remaining between them. Germline V gene lookup returns CDR1 SGHRS and CDR2 YFSETQ. The CDR3 nucleotides read TGCGCCAGCAGCTTGGGTCGGGAGACGGACATTCAGTACTTC. Translation: CASSLGRETDIQYF.

This clonotype was recorded at least ten times. The CDR3 DNA reads TGTGCCAGCAGTCCCGTTAGAACGGGGACTGAAGCTTTCTTT. Translation: CASSPVRTGTEAFF. V usage is TRBV28 and J usage is TRBJ1-1; D gene unclear. The length of the CDR3 is 14 residues. Looked up from germline, CDR1 is MDHEN and CDR2 is SYDVKM. Between the trimmed V and J ends, which lost 5 bases and 5 bases, there was a span of 15 bases.

This clonotype occurred many times. The chain combines TRBV6-5 with TRBJ1-5; perhaps TRBD1 as D (5 bases). V dropped 2 bases and J dropped 3 bases, with 11 bases sitting between them. Germline lookup yields CDR1 MNHEY and CDR2 SVGAGI. The CDR3 has 15 residues. The CDR3 nucleotides are TGTGCCAGCAGTTACCGTGTAGGGGTCAATCAGCCCCAGCATTTT. Residues: CASSYRVGVNQPQHF.

Many counts were recorded for this clonotype. This chain connects TRBV6-5 to TRBJ2-2, with D uncertain. In germline, CDR1 is MNHEY, CDR2 SVGAGI. V shed 6 bases and J shed 6 bases, with 5 bases lying between them. CDR3 size: 11 residues. CDR3 sequence: CASRGSGELFF. CDR3 DNA sequence: TGTGCCAGCAGGGGGTCCGGGGAGCTGTTTTTT.

In its sample, this clonotype was seen many times. The chain joins TRBV7-2 to TRBJ2-7; 13 nucleotides agree with TRBD2. CDR3 length equals 15 residues. The V and J ends lost 8 bases and 2 bases, in that order; junction bases with no gene match: 6. From germline, CDR1 is SGHTA and CDR2 FQGNSA. In nucleotides, the CDR3 is TGTGCCAGCCAGAAGGGACTAGCGGGACCCTACGAGCAGTACTTC. This translates into CASQKGLAGPYEQYF.

This clonotype was picked up many times. CDR3 in amino acids: CASSYRAGNNTEAFF. CDR3 coding DNA: TGTGCCAGCAGTTACAGGGCCGGCAATAACACTGAAGCTTTCTTT. The V and J genes are TRBV6-1 and TRBJ1-1, with D perhaps matching TRBD1 (6 bases). Trimming removed 5 bases at V and 2 bases at J, with 15 bases between. This CDR3 region has 15 residues. The germline gives CDR1 MNHNS, CDR2 SASEGT.

This clonotype showed up many times. This chain connects TRBV5-1 to TRBJ2-7; 8 nucleotides match TRBD1. Germline trimming cut 1 base from V and 4 bases from J; bases unmatched to any gene: 10. The CDR3 runs to 16 residues. CDR1 SGHRS and CDR2 YFSETQ come from the germline V gene. CDR3 coding DNA: TGCGCCAGCAGCTTGTCGGCAGACAGGGGTATATACGAGCAGTACTTC. Its protein is CASSLSADRGIYEQYF. The entire variable domain, with the rest obtained from reference TRBV5-1 and TRBJ2-7, is as follows: KAGVTQTPRYLIKTRGQQVTLSCSPISGHRSVSWYQQTPGQGLQFLFEYFSETQRNKGNFPGRFSGRQFSNSRSEMNVSTLELGDSALYLCASSLSADRGIYEQYFGPGTRLTVT.

This clonotype was counted ten times or more. J is TRBJ2-3 and V is TRBV5-1, with D unclear. The CDR3 sequence is 13 residues long. Deletions cut 1 base from V and 0 bases from J, with 3 bases between. From germline, CDR1 is SGHRS and CDR2 YFSETQ. In nucleotides, the CDR3 is TGCGCCAGCAGCTTGATTAGCACAGATACGCAGTATTTT. Amino acid sequence: CASSLISTDTQYF.

This clonotype was detected many times. CDR3 sequence: CATSASGQGKDTQYF. Written as DNA, the CDR3 is TGTGCCACCAGTGCCTCTGGGCAGGGAAAGGATACGCAGTATTTT. The chain has TRBV24-1 and TRBJ2-3, with D tentatively TRBD1 (5 bases). V was trimmed by 5 bases and J by 6 bases, leaving 17 bases between them. Germline values: CDR1 KGHDR, CDR2 SFDVKD. The CDR3 has 15 residues.

At least ten counts were recorded for this clonotype. The J gene is TRBJ2-1, the V gene TRBV20-1; 10 nucleotides align to TRBD2. Germline trimming cut 5 bases from V and 2 bases from J; bases unmatched to any gene: 3. The germline V gene encodes CDR1 DFQATT and CDR2 SNEGSKA (reference sequence). The CDR3 is 14 residues long. CDR3 DNA: TGCAGTGCTTTAGCGGGGGGCCCCTACAATGAGCAGTTCTTC. Protein product: CSALAGGPYNEQFF.

This clonotype showed up many times. The chain uses TRBV2 and TRBJ2-3; D unresolved. The V and J ends lost 2 bases and 5 bases respectively, with 11 bases between them. Germline CDR1 and CDR2: SNHLY and FYNNEI. The CDR3 extends over 14 amino acids. The chain's CDR3 is CASSEPWAQDTQYF. CDR3 coding DNA: TGTGCCAGCAGTGAACCATGGGCCCAAGATACGCAGTATTTT.

The table lists this clonotype with many counts. This sequence joins TRBV18 and TRBJ2-2; a possible D gene is TRBD1 (6 bases). CDR1 is KGHSH, CDR2 LQKENI, per germline. The CDR3 contains 16 residues. The V gene lost 3 bases and the J gene lost 6 bases, with 17 bases spanning the gap. DNA for the CDR3: TGTGCCAGCTCACCCTTCCTAGGGGGAAGCGCCGGGGAGCTGTTTTTT. Translating it yields CASSPFLGGSAGELFF.

This clonotype was detected a few times. A much larger clone differs from this one at a single base, so this may be a read error. The chain joins TRBV4-3 to TRBJ1-3; D call uncertain. Per the germline V gene, CDR1 is LGHNA and CDR2 is YSLEER. This CDR3 has 15 residues. In DNA form, the CDR3 reads TGCGCCAGCAGCCAAGATCAGAGCTCTGGAAAAACCATATATTTT. This sequence encodes CASSQDQSSGKTIYF.

This clonotype was counted many times. The chain has TRBV2 and TRBJ1-2; D is perhaps TRBD1 (5 bases). CDR1 is SNHLY and CDR2 is FYNNEI in the germline V gene. There are 13 residues in the CDR3. Trimming removed 7 bases from V and 2 bases from J, with 11 bases in between. CDR3 nucleotides: TGTGCCAGCAAGTCGGGACCGAACTATGGCTACACCTTC. As protein: CASKSGPNYGYTF.

This clonotype has ten or more counts. This chain connects TRBV2 to TRBJ2-1; the D gene is possibly TRBD1 (6 bases). Trimming removed 9 bases at V and 4 bases at J, with 13 bases between. Germline V gene data show CDR1 as SNHLY and CDR2 as FYNNEI. The CDR3 extends over 13 amino acids. The DNA of the CDR3 is TGTGCCAGAGGACAGATGGGGTACAATGAGCAGTTCTTC. Translation gives CARGQMGYNEQFF.

In the case of this clonotype: Given a much more abundant clone one base away, this may be a read error. V usage is TRBV20-1 and J usage is TRBJ2-5; D gene uncertain. The CDR3 is 12 amino acids. V was trimmed by 5 bases and J by 6 bases, leaving 13 bases between them. Looked up from germline, CDR1 is DFQATT and CDR2 is SNEGSKA (reference sequence). As DNA, the CDR3 is TGCAGTGCTTTCGAAAGGGTTAAGACCCAGTACTTC. It encodes CSAFERVKTQYF.

This clonotype was counted at least ten times. The chain is built from TRBV29-1 and TRBJ2-7; 11 bases match TRBD2. The J segment lost 2 bases and the V segment lost 6 bases, leaving 3 bases of the junction unmatched. Germline V gene data show CDR1 as SQVTM and CDR2 as ANQGSEA. The CDR3 covers 13 residues. As DNA, the CDR3 is TGCAGCGTAGTGACTAGCGGGACCTACGAGCAGTACTTC. This translates into CSVVTSGTYEQYF.

This clonotype was recorded many times. This chain joins TRBV5-1 and TRBJ2-1; D might be TRBD2 (6 bases). V was trimmed by 0 bases and J by 2 bases, leaving 9 bases between them. The CDR3 consists of 15 residues. Per the germline V gene, CDR1 is SGHRS and CDR2 is YFSETQ. In nucleotides, the CDR3 is TGCGCCAGCAGCTTGGAAGGGGAGGCCTACAATGAGCAGTTCTTC. It codes for CASSLEGEAYNEQFF. Supplemented by reference TRBV5-1 and TRBJ2-1, the full variable domain reads KAGVTQTPRYLIKTRGQQVTLSCSPISGHRSVSWYQQTPGQGLQFLFEYFSETQRNKGNFPGRFSGRQFSNSRSEMNVSTLELGDSALYLCASSLEGEAYNEQFFGPGTRLTVL.

In this sample, this clonotype turned up many times. This chain links TRBV7-8 with TRBJ2-7; D is unresolved. Trimming took off 5 bases at V and 0 bases at J, with 8 bases between the two ends. Germline-derived CDR1 and CDR2 are SGHVS and FQNEAQ. This CDR3 has 13 residues. CDR3: CASSPLSSYEQYF. In nucleotides, the CDR3 is TGTGCCAGCAGCCCCTTAAGCTCCTACGAGCAGTACTTC.

This clonotype has ten or more counts. The chain joins TRBV5-1 to TRBJ1-1; no clear D. The V end lost 4 bases, the J end lost 2 bases, and 12 bases lay between the germline ends. The CDR3 covers 14 residues. Germline loops: CDR1 SGHRS, CDR2 YFSETQ. The CDR3 bases are TGCGCCAGCAGCAAGGAAGGCGGAAACACTGAAGCTTTCTTT. This sequence encodes CASSKEGGNTEAFF. Supplemented by reference TRBV5-1 and TRBJ1-1, the full variable domain reads KAGVTQTPRYLIKTRGQQVTLSCSPISGHRSVSWYQQTPGQGLQFLFEYFSETQRNKGNFPGRFSGRQFSNSRSEMNVSTLELGDSALYLCASSKEGGNTEAFFGQGTRLTVV.

This clonotype was observed a handful of times. At one end, the junction sequence differs from germline, possibly due to a read error. The J gene is TRBJ1-5, the V gene TRBV19; D gene uncertain. Looked up from germline, CDR1 is LNHDA and CDR2 is SQIVND (reference sequence). The CDR3 is 13 amino acids. CDR3 nucleotide sequence: TGTGCCAGTAGTTCGACCTGGGAGCAGCCCCAGAATTTT. Amino acids: CASSSTWEQPQNF.

Regarding this clonotype: Possible read error: a much larger clone is one base away. V usage is TRBV5-1 and J usage is TRBJ2-7; D call uncertain. CDR1 and CDR2 (germline): SGHRS, YFSETQ. V shed 3 bases and J shed 0 bases, with 16 bases lying between them. The CDR3 contains 16 residues. CDR3 nucleotide sequence: TGCGCCAGCAGCTGGGCCTCGGGTCAAAGCTCCTACGAGCAGTACTTC. Amino acid sequence: CASSWASGQSSYEQYF.

This clonotype was seen repeatedly, ten times or more. The V gene is TRBV3-1, the J gene TRBJ2-1; 9 nucleotides line up with TRBD1. This CDR3 spans 17 amino acids. With 2 bases clipped from V and 7 bases from J, the junction kept 12 bases outside the gene matches. Germline assignment: CDR1 LGHDT and CDR2 YNNKEL (reference sequence). Written as DNA, the CDR3 is TGTGCCAGCAGCCAAAGGACCGGACAGGGGCGCTATAATGAGCAGTTCTTC. Its translation is CASSQRTGQGRYNEQFF.

At least ten counts were recorded for this clonotype. The V gene is TRBV7-9, the J gene TRBJ2-6, with D perhaps TRBD2 (5 bases). This CDR3 contains 15 residues. Germline CDR1 is SEHNR and CDR2 is FQNEAQ (reference sequence). V lost 4 bases and J lost 2, with 9 bases in between. CDR3 bases: TGTGCCAGCAGCTCGGGGTTTGCTGGGGCCAACGTCCTGACTTTC. Encoded protein: CASSSGFAGANVLTF.

Only a few counts were recorded for this clonotype. J is TRBJ1-2 and V is TRBV5-1; unclear D gene. There are 15 residues in the CDR3. Trimming cost V 0 bases and J 0 bases, with 9 bases left between them. Germline lookup yields CDR1 SGHRS and CDR2 YFSETQ. CDR3 in amino acids: CASSLAWVSNYGYTF. Here the CDR3 DNA reads TGCGCCAGCAGCTTGGCTTGGGTGTCTAACTATGGCTACACCTTC. Using reference TRBV5-1 and TRBJ1-2 for the parts outside the CDR3, the full variable domain is KAGVTQTPRYLIKTRGQQVTLSCSPISGHRSVSWYQQTPGQGLQFLFEYFSETQRNKGNFPGRFSGRQFSNSRSEMNVSTLELGDSALYLCASSLAWVSNYGYTFGSGTRLTVV.

This clonotype was picked up many times. The chain couples TRBV12-3 or TRBV12-4 to TRBJ1-1, with 7 bases aligning to TRBD1. This CDR3 region has 14 residues. After removal of 7 bases from V and 3 bases from J, the junction contained 8 bases not matched to a gene. The CDR3 coding sequence is TGTGCCAGCAACAAGGGGACAGCCGACACTGAAGCTTTCTTT. It is translated as CASNKGTADTEAFF.